The clone carrying this T cell receptor (beta chain) has a handful of counts. Its cognate antigen is unknown. This entry belongs to a study of T-cell memory formation after mild COVID-19. At the level of the study: The two donors had largely donor-specific TCR clusters.

Study conclusions and caveats: Later expanders leaned CD4+, whereas clones that contracted between day 15 and 85 were balanced CD4/CD8. Contracting CD4+ clones sat mainly in CM and EM; CD8+ in EMRA.

This CDR3 comprises 15 residues. V lost 2 bases to trimming and J lost 2 bases, with 12 bases between them. CDR1 KGHSH and CDR2 LQKENI come from the germline V gene. TCRdb processed the 5' RACE reads anew with MiXCR; each CDR3 protein has one entry. The top ten hold about 20% of the sample, which has roughly 300,000 distinct CDR3 sequences, approximately 8% seen once. Specimen: PBMCs or a T cell subset sorted from them (not recorded which). This clonotype was obtained from a man aged 18 to 30 who had mild COVID-19 (a few samples of this study predate the infection). Cell type and time point are not known. The rearrangement links TRBV18 to TRBJ1-2, with TRBD1 as a possible D gene (6 bases). CDR3 amino acids: CASSPTGQMNYGYTF. In nucleotides, the CDR3 is TGTGCCAGCTCACCAACCGGACAGATGAACTATGGCTACACCTTC.